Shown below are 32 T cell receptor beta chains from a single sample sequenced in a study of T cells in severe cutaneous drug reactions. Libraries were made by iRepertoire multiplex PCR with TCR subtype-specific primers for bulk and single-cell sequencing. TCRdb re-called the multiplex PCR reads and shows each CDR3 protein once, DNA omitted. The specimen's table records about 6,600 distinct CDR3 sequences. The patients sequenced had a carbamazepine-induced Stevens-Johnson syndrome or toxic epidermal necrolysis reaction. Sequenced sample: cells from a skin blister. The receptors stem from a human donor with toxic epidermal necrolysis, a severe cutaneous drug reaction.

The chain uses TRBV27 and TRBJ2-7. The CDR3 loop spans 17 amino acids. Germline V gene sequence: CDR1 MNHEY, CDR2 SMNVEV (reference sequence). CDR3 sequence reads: CASSTTPFAGRSYEQYF.

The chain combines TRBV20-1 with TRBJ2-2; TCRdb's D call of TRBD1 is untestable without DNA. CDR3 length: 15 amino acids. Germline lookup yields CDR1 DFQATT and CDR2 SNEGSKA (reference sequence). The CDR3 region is CSAPQQGANTGELFF.

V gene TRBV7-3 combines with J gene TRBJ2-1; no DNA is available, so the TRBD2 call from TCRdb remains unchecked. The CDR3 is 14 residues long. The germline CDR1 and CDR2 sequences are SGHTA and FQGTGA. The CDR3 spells CASRTSGSGNEQFF. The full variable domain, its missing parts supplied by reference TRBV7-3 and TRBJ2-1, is GAGVSQTPSNKVTEKGKYVELRCDPISGHTALYWYRQSLGQGPEFLIYFQGTGAADDSGLPNDRFFAVRPEGSVSTLKIQRTERGDSAVYLCASRTSGSGNEQFFGPGTRLTVL.

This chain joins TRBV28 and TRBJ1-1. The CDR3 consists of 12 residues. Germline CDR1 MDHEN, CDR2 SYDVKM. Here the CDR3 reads CASSPTNTEAFF.

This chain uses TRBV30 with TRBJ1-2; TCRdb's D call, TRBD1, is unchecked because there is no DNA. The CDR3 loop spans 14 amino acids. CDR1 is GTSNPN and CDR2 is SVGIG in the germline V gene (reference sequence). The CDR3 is CAWIGSRAPYGYTF.

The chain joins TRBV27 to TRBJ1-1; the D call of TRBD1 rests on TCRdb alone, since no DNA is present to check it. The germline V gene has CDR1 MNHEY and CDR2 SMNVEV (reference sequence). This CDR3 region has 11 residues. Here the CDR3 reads CATGFGGEAFF.

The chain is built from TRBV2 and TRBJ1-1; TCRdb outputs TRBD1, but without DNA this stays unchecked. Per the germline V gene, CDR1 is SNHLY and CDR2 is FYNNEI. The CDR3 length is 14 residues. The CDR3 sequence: CASRIEGMNTEAFF.

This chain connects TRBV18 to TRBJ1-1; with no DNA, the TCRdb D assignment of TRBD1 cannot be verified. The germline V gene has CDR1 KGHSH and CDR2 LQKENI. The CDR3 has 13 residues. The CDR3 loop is CATNTGFNTEAFF. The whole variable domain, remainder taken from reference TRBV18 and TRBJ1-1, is NAGVMQNPRHLVRRRGQEARLRCSPMKGHSHVYWYRQLPEEGLKFMVYLQKENIIDESGMPKERFSAEFPKEGPSILRIQQVVRGDSAAYFCATNTGFNTEAFFGQGTRLTVV.

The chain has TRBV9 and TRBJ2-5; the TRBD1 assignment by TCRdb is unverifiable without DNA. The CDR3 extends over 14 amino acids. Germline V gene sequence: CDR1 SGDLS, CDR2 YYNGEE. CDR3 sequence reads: CASSRGHFQETQYF. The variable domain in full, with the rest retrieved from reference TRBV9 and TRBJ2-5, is DSGVTQTPKHLITATGQRVTLRCSPRSGDLSVYWYQQSLDQGLQFLIQYYNGEERAKGNILERFSAQQFPDLHSELNLSSLELGDSALYFCASSRGHFQETQYFGPGTRLLVL.

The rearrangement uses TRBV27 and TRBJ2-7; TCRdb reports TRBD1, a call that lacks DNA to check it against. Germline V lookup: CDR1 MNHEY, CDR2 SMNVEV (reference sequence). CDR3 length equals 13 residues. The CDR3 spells CASSSSPLVEQYF.

This CDR3 reads CAISEICPCSSYEQYF. The chain uses TRBV10-3 and TRBJ2-7. The CDR3 totals 16 residues. CDR1 and CDR2 (germline): ENHRY, SYGVKD.

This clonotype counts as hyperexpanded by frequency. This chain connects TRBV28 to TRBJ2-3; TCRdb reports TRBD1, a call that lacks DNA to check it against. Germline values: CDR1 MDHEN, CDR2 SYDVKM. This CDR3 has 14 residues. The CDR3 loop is CASSYDRRTDTQYF.

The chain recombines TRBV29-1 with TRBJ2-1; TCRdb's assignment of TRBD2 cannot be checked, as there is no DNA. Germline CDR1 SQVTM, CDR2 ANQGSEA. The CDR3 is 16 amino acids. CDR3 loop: CSVGGLAVTSYNEQFF.

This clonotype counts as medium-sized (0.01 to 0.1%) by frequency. CDR3 sequence: CASSPPHNSYEQYF. The rearrangement joins TRBV12-3 or TRBV12-4 to TRBJ2-7; the D call of TRBD1 rests on TCRdb alone, since no DNA is present to check it. This CDR3 region has 14 residues.

CDR3 amino acids: CSARYTGKTGAYEQYF. The chain has TRBV20-1 and TRBJ2-7; TCRdb picks TRBD1, but there is no DNA to check that call. This CDR3 has 16 amino acids. CDR1 and CDR2 from the germline V gene are DFQATT and SNEGSKA (reference sequence).

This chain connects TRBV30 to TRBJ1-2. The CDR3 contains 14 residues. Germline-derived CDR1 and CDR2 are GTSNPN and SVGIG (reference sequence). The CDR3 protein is CAWIGAGPFDGYTF.

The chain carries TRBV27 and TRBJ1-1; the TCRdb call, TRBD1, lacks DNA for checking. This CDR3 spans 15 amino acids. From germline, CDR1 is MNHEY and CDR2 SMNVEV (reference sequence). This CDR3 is CASSAIDRLGTEAFF.

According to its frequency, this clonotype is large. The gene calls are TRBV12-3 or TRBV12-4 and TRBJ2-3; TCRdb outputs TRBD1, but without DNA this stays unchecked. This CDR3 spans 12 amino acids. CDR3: CASSPGPNTQYF.

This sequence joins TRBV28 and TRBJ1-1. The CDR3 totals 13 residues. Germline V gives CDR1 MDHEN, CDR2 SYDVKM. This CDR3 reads CASTYQGRAEAFF.

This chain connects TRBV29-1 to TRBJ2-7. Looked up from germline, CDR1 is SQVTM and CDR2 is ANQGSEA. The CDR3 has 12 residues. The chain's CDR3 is CSVGDGSYEQYF.

CDR3 amino acids: CASSLSAMGEQYF. The chain has TRBV7-6 and TRBJ2-7. The CDR3 is 13 residues long. CDR1 and CDR2 (germline): SGHVS, FNYEAQ.

The CDR3 region is CASTWGTGELFF. The J gene is TRBJ2-2, the V gene TRBV12-3 or TRBV12-4. CDR3 length equals 12 residues.

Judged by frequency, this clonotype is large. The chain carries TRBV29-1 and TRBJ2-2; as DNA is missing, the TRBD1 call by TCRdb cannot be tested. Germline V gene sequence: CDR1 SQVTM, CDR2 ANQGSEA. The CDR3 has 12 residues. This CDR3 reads CSVDAGNGELFF.

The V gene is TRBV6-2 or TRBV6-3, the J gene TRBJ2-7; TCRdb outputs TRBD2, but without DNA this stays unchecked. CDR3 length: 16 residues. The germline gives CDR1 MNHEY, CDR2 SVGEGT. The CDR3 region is CASSQSGGQRAYEQYF.

CDR3 sequence reads: CSVGTANTGELFF. The chain joins TRBV29-1 to TRBJ2-2. Germline V gives CDR1 SQVTM, CDR2 ANQGSEA. This CDR3 comprises 13 residues.

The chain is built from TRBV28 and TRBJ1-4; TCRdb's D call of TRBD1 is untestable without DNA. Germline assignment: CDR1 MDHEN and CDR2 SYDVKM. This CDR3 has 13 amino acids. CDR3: CASSAGPNEKLFF.

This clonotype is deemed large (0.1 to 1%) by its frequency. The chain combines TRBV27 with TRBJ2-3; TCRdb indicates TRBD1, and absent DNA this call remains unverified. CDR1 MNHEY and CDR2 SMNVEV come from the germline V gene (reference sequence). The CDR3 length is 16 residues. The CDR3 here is CASSHRQVTSTDTQYF.

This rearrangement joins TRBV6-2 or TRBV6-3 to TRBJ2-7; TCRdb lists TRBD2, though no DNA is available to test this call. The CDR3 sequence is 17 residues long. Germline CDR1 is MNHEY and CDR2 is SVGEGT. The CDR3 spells CASRGTSGKHNSYEQYF.

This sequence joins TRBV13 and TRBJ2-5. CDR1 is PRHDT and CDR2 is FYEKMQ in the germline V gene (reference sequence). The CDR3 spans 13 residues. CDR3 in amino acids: CASSLSPQETQYF.

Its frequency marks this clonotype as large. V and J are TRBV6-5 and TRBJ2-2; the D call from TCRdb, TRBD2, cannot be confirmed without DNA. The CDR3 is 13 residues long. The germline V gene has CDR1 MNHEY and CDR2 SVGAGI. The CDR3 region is CASSYRGNGELFF.

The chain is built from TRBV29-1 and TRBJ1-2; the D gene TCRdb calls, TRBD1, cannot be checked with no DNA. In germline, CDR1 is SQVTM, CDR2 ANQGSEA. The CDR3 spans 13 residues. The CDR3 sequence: CSVEDPFGSGYTF.

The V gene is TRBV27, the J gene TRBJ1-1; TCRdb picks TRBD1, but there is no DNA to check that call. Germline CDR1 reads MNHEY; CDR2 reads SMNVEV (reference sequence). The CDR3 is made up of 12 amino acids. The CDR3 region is CASSDQGPEAFF.